This T cell receptor (beta chain) was sequenced during a study of shared clonotypes between healthy human individuals. About the research overall: Those who served as donors were a couple of women and three men between the ages of 18 and 49. Each donor's CD8 memory used one plate, CD8 naive two, each CD4 subset three.

Germline V CDR1 and CDR2: MNHEY, SMNVEV (reference sequence). Trimming took 5 bases from V and 8 from J; bases not matched to a gene: 12. This CDR3 spans 15 amino acids. The run depth of the assay was deep. In the original processing: There were no quality scores in the junction-only immunoSEQ sequences, so filtering differed. Method: immunoSEQ multiplex PCR; TCRdb's copy keeps in-frame clones and lacks some. Clone size and the V and J calls come from that table; the DNA yielded D and trimming. The profile covers 2 million to 2.5 million clones, with approximately 95% appearing a single time and around 0.4% taken by the ten largest. In its sample, this clone was seen once.

This clonotype was sampled from a man aged 18 to 35 in good health. Some clones in this sample may be carry-over from other donors' samples. The chain joins TRBV27 to TRBJ1-2, with 9 bases matching TRBD1. Sequencing used naive CD4+ T cells from PBMCs. Indicated subset: CD45RA+ positively selected. CDR3 protein: CASSKTGQGRVGYTF. CDR3 DNA sequence: TGTGCCAGCAGTAAGACGGGACAGGGCCGGGTAGGCTACACCTTC.